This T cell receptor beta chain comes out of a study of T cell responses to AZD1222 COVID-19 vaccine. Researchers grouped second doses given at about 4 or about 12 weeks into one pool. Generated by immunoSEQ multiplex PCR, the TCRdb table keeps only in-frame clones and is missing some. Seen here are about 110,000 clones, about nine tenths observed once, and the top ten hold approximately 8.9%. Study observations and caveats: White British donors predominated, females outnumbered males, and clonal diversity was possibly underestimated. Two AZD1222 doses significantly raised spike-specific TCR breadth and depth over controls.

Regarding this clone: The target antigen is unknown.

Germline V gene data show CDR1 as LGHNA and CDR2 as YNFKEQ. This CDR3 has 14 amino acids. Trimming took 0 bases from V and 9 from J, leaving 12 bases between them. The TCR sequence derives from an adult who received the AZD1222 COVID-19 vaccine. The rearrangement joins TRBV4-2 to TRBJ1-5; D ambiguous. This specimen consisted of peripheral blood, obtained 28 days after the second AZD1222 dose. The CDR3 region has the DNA TGTGCCAGCAGCCAAGATAGGACGGCCAGGCCCCAGCATTTT. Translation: CASSQDRTARPQHF.